Presented here are 8 T cell receptor beta chains from one specimen sequenced in a study of cytomegalovirus exposure and HLA in healthy donors. The data were produced by immunoSEQ multiplex PCR, yet TCRdb's version contains in-frame clones alone and is incomplete. The sample holds some 100,000 clones, 86% seen once. The sequenced material came from PBMCs. The source of these receptors is a man between 18 and 29 years old in good health and CMV-seronegative.

The chain combines TRBV9 with TRBJ1-1; D is ambiguous. This CDR3 is built from 13 residues. Germline V lookup: CDR1 SGDLS, CDR2 YYNGEE. V was shortened by 0 bases and J by 1 base, with 4 bases between the two germline ends. DNA of the CDR3: TGTGCCAGCAGCGTAGGAGAGAACACTGAAGCTTTCTTT. It specifies CASSVGENTEAFF.

The chain joins TRBV28 to TRBJ2-4; a weak D match, TRBD1 (5 bases). Germline CDR1 and CDR2: MDHEN and SYDVKM. Between the trimmed V and J ends, which lost 3 bases and 5 bases, there was a span of 17 bases. This CDR3 contains 16 residues. The CDR3 here is CASSLGRNWEENIQYF. DNA for the CDR3: TGTGCCAGCAGTTTGGGGCGGAATTGGGAAGAAAACATTCAGTACTTC.

This clone was seen more than once but under ten times. This rearrangement joins TRBV19 to TRBJ2-3; D not resolved. CDR3 size: 14 residues. Germline V gene lookup returns CDR1 LNHDA and CDR2 SQIVND (reference sequence). Trimming shortened V by 10 bases and J by 4 bases, and 18 bases separated the two germline ends. This CDR3 is CATLGDPRPDTQYF. In DNA, the CDR3 is TGTGCCACCCTTGGCGACCCCAGGCCAGATACGCAGTATTTT.

The rearrangement links TRBV6-5 to TRBJ1-1, with a tentative D call TRBD1 (6 bases). CDR3 length: 13 residues. V was trimmed by 5 bases and J by 4 bases, leaving 11 bases between them. CDR1 is MNHEY and CDR2 is SVGAGI in the germline V gene. CDR3 residues: CASSQPGVTEAFF. DNA of the CDR3: TGTGCCAGCAGTCAACCAGGGGTCACTGAAGCTTTCTTT.

In DNA, the CDR3 is TGTGCCAGCAGCCGTACTAGCGGGAGCACAGATACGCAGTATTTT. Translation: CASSRTSGSTDTQYF. This sequence joins TRBV6-4 and TRBJ2-3, with 9 bases that match TRBD2. CDR1 MRHNA and CDR2 SNTAGT come from the germline V gene. Trimming removed 6 bases from V and 0 bases from J; junction bases left unmatched: 4. The CDR3 runs to 15 residues.

J is TRBJ2-2 and V is TRBV11-1; no reliable D call. Trimming shortened V by 6 bases and J by 4 bases, and 12 bases separated the two germline ends. The CDR3 runs to 14 residues. Germline lookup yields CDR1 SGHAT and CDR2 FQDESV (reference sequence). CDR3 nucleotide sequence: TGTGCCAGCAGGGGCGACAATATCACCGGGGAGCTGTTTTTT. Translation: CASRGDNITGELFF.

This clone was counted a few times. CDR3 sequence: CASSLGNRGSSPLHF. CDR3 DNA sequence: TGTGCCAGCAGCTTAGGGAACAGGGGTAGTTCACCCCTCCACTTT. The rearrangement uses TRBV7-9 and TRBJ1-6; TRBD1 matches 7 bases. This CDR3 has 15 residues. J gave up 9 bases and V 1 base, and 6 bases lay outside the gene matches. The germline V gene has CDR1 SEHNR and CDR2 FQNEAQ (reference sequence).

This sequence joins TRBV5-1 and TRBJ1-6; D unclear. Germline CDR1 is SGHRS and CDR2 is YFSETQ. The CDR3 has 16 amino acids. V was shortened by 3 bases and J by 5 bases, with 15 bases between the two germline ends. CDR3 amino acids: CASSSTPGGDNSPLHF. DNA for the CDR3: TGCGCCAGCAGCTCTACACCGGGCGGGGATAATTCACCCCTCCACTTT.